This is a list of T cell receptor beta chains from one sample in a study of T cells in Graves' hyperthyroidism and ophthalmopathy. TCRdb ran MiXCR on the multiplex PCR reads and lists one entry per CDR3 protein. The sample carries 550,000 to 600,000 distinct CDR3 sequences, 14% recorded once. The sequencing sample was made of blood. The receptors originated from a woman between 18 and 29 years old with Graves' ophthalmopathy. Both conserved end residues are part of each CDR3. The D gene is left open where the match is weak. Clone size is stated in some rows and not others, as once, few, many or a class when expanded.

v_call	j_call	cdr3_length	clone_size	d_call	cdr3_aa	cdr3_nt
TRBV20-1	TRBJ1-4	16	few	TRBD1	CSADDRVAATNEKLFF	TGCAGTGCTGACGACAGGGTAGCAGCAACTAATGAAAAACTGTTTTTT
TRBV7-2	TRBJ1-3	15	many	NA	CASSLEIGERNTIYF	TGTGCCAGCAGCTTGGAGATAGGGGAGAGAAACACCATATATTTT
TRBV7-6	TRBJ2-7	15	many	TRBD1	CASSLLTGVNFEQYF	TGTGCCAGCAGCTTACTGACAGGGGTTAATTTCGAGCAGTACTTC
TRBV7-2	TRBJ2-3	17	many	TRBD2	CASSLAALAGGRDTQYF	TGTGCCAGCAGCTTAGCTGCCTTAGCGGGAGGCAGGGATACGCAGTATTTT
TRBV7-6	TRBJ2-7	15	many	NA	CASSLAEGESYEQYF	TGTGCCAGCAGCTTAGCGGAGGGTGAAAGCTACGAGCAGTACTTC
TRBV27	TRBJ2-1	16	many	TRBD2	CASSLGTKRSYNEQFF	TGTGCCAGCAGTTTAGGGACTAAACGCTCCTACAATGAGCAGTTCTTC
TRBV6-2/TRBV6-3	TRBJ2-7	16	many	TRBD2	CASSYGLAGGTYEQYF	TGTGCCAGCAGTTACGGGCTAGCGGGAGGTACCTACGAGCAGTACTTC
TRBV20-1	TRBJ2-1	15	few	TRBD2	CSASGLAGAYNEQFF	TGCAGTGCCTCGGGACTAGCGGGGGCCTACAATGAGCAGTTCTTC
TRBV28	TRBJ2-5	14	many	NA	CASSLNDPQETQYF	TGTGCCAGCAGTTTGAACGACCCACAAGAGACCCAGTACTTC
TRBV20-1	TRBJ1-6	13	few	NA	CSARRGEGSPLHF	TGCAGTGCTAGAAGGGGGGAAGGATCACCCCTCCACTTT
TRBV19	TRBJ1-1	13	NA	NA	CASRGRGDPEAFF	TGTGCCAGTAGGGGGCGGGGTGACCCTGAAGCTTTCTTT
TRBV9	TRBJ2-7	16	NA	TRBD1	CASSVADRARSYEQYF	TGTGCCAGCAGCGTAGCCGACAGGGCCCGCTCCTACGAGCAGTACTTC
TRBV29-1	TRBJ2-1	14	many	TRBD2	CSARETSGINEQFF	TGCAGCGCGCGCGAGACTAGCGGGATCAATGAGCAGTTCTTC
TRBV19	TRBJ2-7	14	NA	TRBD1	CASSMGQGGYEQYF	TGTGCCAGTAGTATGGGACAGGGAGGCTACGAGCAGTACTTC
TRBV7-9	TRBJ2-1	16	NA	NA	CASSPLRGTVYNEQFF	TGTGCCAGCAGCCCGCTCCGGGGGACCGTCTACAATGAGCAGTTCTTC
TRBV30	TRBJ1-5	13	many	NA	CAWDSGGNQPQHF	TGTGCCTGGGACAGTGGAGGCAATCAGCCCCAGCATTTT
TRBV7-2	TRBJ2-3	13	many	NA	CASSSYGTDTQYF	TGTGCCAGCAGCTCATACGGCACAGATACGCAGTATTTT
TRBV7-3	TRBJ2-5	17	many	TRBD1	CASSLRGGQGAQETQYF	TGTGCCAGCAGCTTAAGGGGGGGACAGGGGGCACAAGAGACCCAGTACTTC
TRBV20-1	TRBJ2-2	13	many	NA	CSASGTDTGELFF	TGCAGTGCCTCCGGGACGGACACCGGGGAGCTGTTTTTT
TRBV5-1	TRBJ2-1	14	NA	NA	CASSLEGGGQEQFF	TGCGCCAGCAGCCTGGAAGGTGGGGGACAAGAGCAGTTCTTC
TRBV18	TRBJ1-2	13	many	NA	CASSQDGNYGYTF	TGTGCCAGCTCACAGGACGGCAACTATGGCTACACCTTC
TRBV12-3/TRBV12-4	TRBJ2-1	14	many	TRBD2	CASRAGGTYNEQFF	TGTGCCAGCAGGGCGGGAGGGACCTACAATGAGCAGTTCTTC
TRBV3-1	TRBJ1-4	13	many	NA	CASSQDRSEKLFF	TGTGCCAGCAGCCAAGATAGATCTGAAAAACTGTTTTTT
TRBV30	TRBJ1-1	12	many	TRBD1	CAWIRGWSEAFF	TGTGCCTGGATCAGGGGGTGGTCTGAAGCTTTCTTT
TRBV7-3	TRBJ2-1	14	many	NA	CASSPQGSHNEQFF	TGTGCCAGCAGCCCCCAAGGGTCCCACAATGAGCAGTTCTTC
TRBV27	TRBJ2-7	13	many	NA	CASSFLGAGEQYF	TGTGCCAGCAGTTTTCTGGGGGCTGGCGAGCAGTACTTC
TRBV4-2	TRBJ2-1	16	few	TRBD2	CASSHAGLAGYNEQFF	TGTGCCAGCAGCCACGCGGGACTAGCGGGGTACAATGAGCAGTTCTTC
TRBV6-1	TRBJ1-1	14	many	NA	CASVAVTGLTEAFF	TGTGCCAGCGTAGCTGTCACAGGGCTCACTGAAGCTTTCTTT
TRBV27	TRBJ1-5	14	NA	NA	CAGSLSRQGQPQHF	TGTGCCGGCAGTTTATCGAGGCAAGGTCAGCCCCAGCATTTT
TRBV6-6	TRBJ2-1	19	NA	TRBD2	CASSYSGTSGRGTYNEQFF	TGTGCCAGCAGTTACTCCGGGACTAGCGGGAGGGGAACCTACAATGAGCAGTTCTTC
TRBV19	TRBJ2-1	15	many	NA	CASSPRAASYNEQFF	TGTGCCAGTAGTCCGAGAGCGGCCTCCTACAATGAGCAGTTCTTC
TRBV5-1	TRBJ2-3	16	many	TRBD2	CASSGGLAGGADTQYF	TGCGCCAGCAGCGGGGGACTAGCGGGAGGTGCTGATACGCAGTATTTT
TRBV24-1	TRBJ1-1	18	many	TRBD1	CATSGPGQGRSVNTEAFF	TGTGCCACCAGTGGTCCGGGACAGGGGCGTTCTGTGAACACTGAAGCTTTCTTT
TRBV9	TRBJ2-2	13	NA	NA	CASSVVTPGELFF	TGTGCCAGCAGCGTAGTTACCCCCGGGGAGCTGTTTTTT
TRBV11-2	TRBJ2-7	14	many	NA	CASSWDGGGREQYF	TGTGCCAGCAGCTGGGACGGAGGGGGGCGAGAGCAGTACTTC
TRBV20-1	TRBJ2-3	15	few	TRBD2	CSAPRAGGARDTQYF	TGCAGTGCCCCCCGAGCCGGGGGGGCCCGGGATACGCAGTATTTT
TRBV5-6	TRBJ1-2	13	many	NA	CASSSGTAIRYTF	TGTGCCAGCAGCTCCGGGACCGCCATTCGCTACACCTTC
TRBV28	TRBJ1-1	13	few	NA	CASSFGLNAEAFF	TGTGCCAGCAGTTTCGGGTTGAACGCTGAAGCTTTCTTT
TRBV7-3	TRBJ2-2	14	few	NA	CASSLYGNTGELFF	TGTGCCAGCAGCTTGTATGGGAACACCGGGGAGCTGTTTTTT